Sequencing of this T cell receptor beta chain was carried out in a study of cytomegalovirus exposure and HLA in healthy donors. Worth noting for this clone: Antigen: not known.

The study, taken as a whole, reports: Further analysis was carried out later, and it showed several of the most significant clusters appearing linked to common viral pathogens. The study designated fewer than 200 TCR beta chains cytomegalovirus-associated. Sequences of the TCR beta chain were said to predict the HLA-A and HLA-B alleles of most subjects accurately.

A multiplex PCR was run with 60 Vbeta primers and 13 Jbeta primers. Method: immunoSEQ multiplex PCR; TCRdb's copy keeps in-frame clones and lacks some. The table shows roughly 140,000 clones, with 60% to 80% occurring only once. The source of this sequence is a woman in her thirties or forties in good health and CMV-seropositive. The sequenced sample was PBMCs.

CDR3 sequence: CASRRRGPGETQYF. DNA for the CDR3: TGTGCCAGCAGACGCAGGGGACCCGGAGAGACCCAGTACTTC. V gene TRBV6-1 combines with J gene TRBJ2-5; perhaps TRBD1 as D (6 bases). V lost 6 bases to trimming and J lost 4 bases, with 15 bases between them. The CDR3 is 14 residues long. CDR1 is MNHNS, CDR2 SASEGT, per germline.